This entry lists 19 T cell receptor beta chains sequenced from one sample in a study of CD8+ T cells in alopecia areata. Extraction of RNA preceded its reverse transcription into cDNA, which served as the sequencing template. Sequencing used immunoSEQ multiplex PCR; TCRdb keeps in-frame clones, though not all of them. The table lists 70,000 or so clones, 60% of them singletons, with more than 15% in the top ten. The source was CD8+ T cells sorted from blood, collected at week 0. Every receptor here comes from a human donor with alopecia areata.

The CDR3 bases are TGTGCCAGCAGCTCACACGAGTCGGGACTAGCGGGCACAGATACGCAGTATTTT. Its protein is CASSSHESGLAGTDTQYF. This chain uses TRBV13 with TRBJ2-3; 11 bases match TRBD2. CDR1 and CDR2 (germline): PRHDT, FYEKMQ (reference sequence). J was trimmed by 1 base and V by 4 bases; bases with no gene match: 10. This CDR3 comprises 18 residues.

This clone was counted a few times. The chain carries TRBV18 and TRBJ1-3, with D perhaps matching TRBD1 (6 bases). Trimming pared 5 bases from V and 3 bases from J, leaving 8 bases between. This CDR3 has 13 residues. Germline values: CDR1 KGHSH, CDR2 LQKENI. As DNA, the CDR3 is TGTGCCAGCTCAGGGGGCGATGGAAACACCATATATTTT. Protein sequence: CASSGGDGNTIYF.

The chain recombines TRBV28 with TRBJ1-5; D remains unclear. Germline V gives CDR1 MDHEN, CDR2 SYDVKM. This CDR3 spans 14 amino acids. V was trimmed by 6 bases and J by 1 base, leaving 10 bases between them. Here the CDR3 DNA reads TGTGCCAGCAGCGACCCGGGGAGCAATCAGCCCCAGCATTTT. Its translation is CASSDPGSNQPQHF.

The chain couples TRBV20-1 to TRBJ2-1; D is unresolved. CDR1 DFQATT and CDR2 SNEGSKA come from the germline V gene (reference sequence). CDR3 size: 11 residues. The CDR3 DNA is TGCACCATACCCTACTACAATGAGCAGTTCTTC. Protein sequence: CTIPYYNEQFF.

This chain connects TRBV9 to TRBJ1-2, with a weak D call TRBD1 (6 bases). Germline lookup yields CDR1 SGDLS and CDR2 YYNGEE. The V end was cut by 0 bases, the J end by 6 bases, with 21 bases between. CDR3 length: 17 amino acids. The CDR3 DNA reads TGTGCCAGCAGCGTAGGTCTAACCCCAGGGGAGTGGAATGGCTACACCTTC. This translates into CASSVGLTPGEWNGYTF.

CDR3: CASSLALLPYTGELFF. In DNA form, the CDR3 reads TGTGCCAGCAGTTTAGCCCTCTTACCCTACACCGGGGAGCTGTTTTTT. The V call is TRBV28, the J call TRBJ2-2, with D uncertain. The V gene's germline CDR1 is MDHEN and CDR2 SYDVKM. The ends were cut back, 2 bases at V and 3 bases at J, with 13 bases in the middle. This CDR3 comprises 16 residues.

The V gene is TRBV12-5, the J gene TRBJ2-2; possible D gene TRBD2, 6 bases. Trimming cost V 3 bases and J 4 bases, with 9 bases left between them. The CDR3 is 14 residues long. Per the germline V gene, CDR1 is LGHNT and CDR2 is FRNRAP. Here the CDR3 DNA reads TGTGCTAGTGGTTTCGGGACTGCCACCGGGGAGCTGTTTTTT. Translated, it gives CASGFGTATGELFF.

The chain has TRBV7-6 and TRBJ2-3; 7 bases line up with TRBD1. The V segment lost 8 bases and the J segment 2 bases; nucleotides outside the gene matches: 10. CDR1 SGHVS and CDR2 FNYEAQ come from the germline V gene. The CDR3 contains 15 residues. The CDR3 loop reads CASSVGQVYTDTQYF. As DNA, the CDR3 is TGTGCCAGCTCGGTTGGACAGGTTTACACAGATACGCAGTATTTT.

J is TRBJ2-1 and V is TRBV28; 7 nucleotides align to TRBD2. V lost 7 bases, J lost 6 bases, and 12 bases stayed unmatched. CDR3 length: 15 residues. CDR1 is MDHEN and CDR2 is SYDVKM in the germline V gene. The CDR3 DNA sequence: TGTGCCAGCACCACCGGGACTACCAATCCCAATGAGCAGTTCTTC. This sequence encodes CASTTGTTNPNEQFF.

This chain joins TRBV2 and TRBJ1-4; the D gene is possibly TRBD1 (6 bases). The CDR3 consists of 12 residues. Germline CDR1 and CDR2: SNHLY and FYNNEI. Trimming took off 10 bases at V and 4 bases at J, with 10 bases between the two ends. The CDR3 is CATAGDNEKLFF. CDR3 in DNA: TGTGCCACCGCAGGGGATAATGAAAAACTGTTTTTT.

The chain carries TRBV7-9 and TRBJ2-7; D gene ambiguous. CDR1 and CDR2 from the germline V gene are SEHNR and FQNEAQ (reference sequence). This CDR3 is built from 13 residues. Trimming shortened V by 5 bases and J by 1 base, and 9 bases separated the two germline ends. The CDR3 sequence is CASSPVSSYEQYF. CDR3 nucleotides: TGTGCCAGCAGCCCAGTCAGTTCCTACGAGCAGTACTTC.

The V call is TRBV29-1, the J call TRBJ2-1; D not certain. Looked up from germline, CDR1 is SQVTM and CDR2 is ANQGSEA. V was pared by 0 bases and J by 7 bases, with 7 bases between. The CDR3 spans 12 residues. In DNA form, the CDR3 reads TGCAGCGTTGAAGATACCAGGAATGAGCAGTTCTTC. The encoded protein is CSVEDTRNEQFF.

The chain couples TRBV2 to TRBJ2-5; no reliable D call. The length of the CDR3 is 14 residues. Trimming stripped 6 bases from V and 5 bases from J, with 16 bases between. From germline, CDR1 is SNHLY and CDR2 FYNNEI. DNA of the CDR3: TGTGCCAGCAGCGGCTACTCTTATCGGGAGACCCAGTACTTC. It yields the protein CASSGYSYRETQYF.

This sequence joins TRBV9 and TRBJ2-2, with TRBD2 matching over 10 bases. The CDR3 is made up of 17 amino acids. The trim removed 0 bases at V and 5 bases at J, leaving 7 bases unmatched. Looked up from germline, CDR1 is SGDLS and CDR2 is YYNGEE. The CDR3 nucleotides read TGTGCCAGCAGCGTAGGGGCTAGCGGGAGCGGTACCGGGGAGCTGTTTTTT. This encodes CASSVGASGSGTGELFF.

A few counts support this clone. This specimen includes other DNA sequences encoding the same CDR3. CDR3 residues: CSAGQPQHF. The CDR3 DNA reads TGCAGTGCTGGTCAGCCCCAGCATTTT. The chain employs TRBV20-1 and TRBJ1-5; D gene ambiguous. Trimming took 5 bases from V and 6 from J, leaving 2 bases between them. The CDR3 is 9 amino acids. Per germline, CDR1 DFQATT and CDR2 SNEGSKA (reference sequence).

In its sample, this clone was seen a few times. J is TRBJ2-7 and V is TRBV29-1; 8 bases match TRBD2. Losses at the gene ends were 4 bases for V and 3 bases for J; bases not matched to a gene: 5. Germline lookup yields CDR1 SQVTM and CDR2 ANQGSEA. The CDR3 is made up of 13 amino acids. The CDR3 loop is CSVVREGGYEQYF. The CDR3 DNA is TGCAGCGTTGTACGGGAGGGCGGCTACGAGCAGTACTTC.

The chain has TRBV4-3 and TRBJ2-7, with a possible D match to TRBD2 (6 bases). Germline CDR1 is LGHNA and CDR2 is YSLEER. Trimming removed 0 bases at V and 5 bases at J, with 20 bases between. The CDR3 covers 17 residues. CDR3 DNA sequence: TGCGCCAGCAGCCAAGATCCCCCCAGCGGGTTCTCTCACGAGCAGTACTTC. Translating gives CASSQDPPSGFSHEQYF.

V is TRBV29-1 and J is TRBJ2-7; D is perhaps TRBD1 (6 bases). Per germline, CDR1 SQVTM and CDR2 ANQGSEA. The CDR3 has 13 residues. Between the trimmed V and J ends, which lost 2 bases and 4 bases, there was a span of 12 bases. This CDR3 is CSVELQGQYEQYF. CDR3 nucleotide sequence: TGCAGCGTTGAATTACAGGGACAATACGAGCAGTACTTC.

The genes are TRBV1 and TRBJ2-3; TRBD1 is taken as the D call from the table, unchecked against the DNA. TRBV1 is classified as a pseudogene. The CDR3 contains 18 residues. The CDR3 is CTSSHQIPKQGNTDTQYF. CDR3 in DNA: TGCACCAGCAGCCACCAAATCCCAAAACAGGGGAACACAGATACGCAGTATTTT.